These 3 T cell receptor beta chains came from one sample sequenced in a study of the immune and genomic landscape of osteosarcoma. Produced via immunoSEQ multiplex PCR; TCRdb's table is partial and in-frame only. The repertoire consists of about 140 clones, with 85% to 90% occurring once and the leading ten covering around an eighth. Material for sequencing was primary tumor tissue from the skull. These receptors all come from a woman aged 70-85 years with osteosarcoma.

The chain is built from TRBV10-2 and TRBJ2-1; 8 nucleotides agree with TRBD2. Germline CDR1 is WSHSY and CDR2 is SAAADI. Trimming took 2 bases from V and 5 from J; bases not matched to a gene: 11. This CDR3 is built from 17 residues. As DNA, the CDR3 is TGCGCCAGCAGTGAGGACGGGGGGGGAGTGGGGAACAATGAGCAGTTCTTC. Its protein is CASSEDGGGVGNNEQFF.

The chain is built from TRBV30 and TRBJ1-6; 7 bases agree with TRBD1. CDR3 length: 14 residues. V lost 3 bases and J lost 11; bases outside the gene matches: 10. In germline, CDR1 is GTSNPN, CDR2 SVGIG (reference sequence). CDR3 amino acids: CAWRFRQGRTPLHF. CDR3 bases: TGTGCCTGGAGGTTCAGACAGGGTCGGACACCCCTCCACTTT. Using reference TRBV30 and TRBJ1-6 for the parts outside the CDR3, the full variable domain is SQTIHQWPATLVQPVGSPLSLECTVEGTSNPNLYWYRQAAGRGLQLLFYSVGIGQISSEVPQNLSASRPQDRQFILSSKKLLLSDSGFYLCAWRFRQGRTPLHFGNGTRLTVT.

The chain links TRBV4-3 to TRBJ2-2, with a possible D match to TRBD2 (7 bases). CDR3 length: 18 residues. CDR1 and CDR2 (germline): LGHNA, YSLEER. Trimming pared 0 bases from V and 5 bases from J, leaving 19 bases between. The CDR3 nucleotides read TGCGCCAGCAGCCAAGATCCTGGGGGGGCACAGACAACCGGGGAGCTGTTTTTT. Translating it yields CASSQDPGGAQTTGELFF.